These 14 T cell receptor beta chains share one sample of origin, sequenced in a study of T cell responses to AZD1222 COVID-19 vaccine. Profiling relied on immunoSEQ multiplex PCR, and the TCRdb table lists in-frame clones only, not all of them. This sample has roughly 110,000 clones, with under 95% found just once. Sample: peripheral blood, taken on day 0 of AZD1222 vaccination. These receptors were collected from an adult in good health.

The chain combines TRBV4-2 with TRBJ2-5, with 14 bases aligning to TRBD2. The CDR3 length is 17 residues. The V gene's germline CDR1 is LGHNA and CDR2 YNFKEQ. The ends lost 3 bases at V and 1 base at J; junction bases unmatched: 4. The CDR3 spells CASSHGTSGGTQETQYF. CDR3 nucleotide sequence: TGTGCCAGCAGCCACGGGACTAGCGGGGGAACCCAAGAGACCCAGTACTTC.

This rearrangement joins TRBV25-1 to TRBJ2-4, with D possibly being TRBD1 or TRBD2 (6 bases each). The CDR3 has 15 residues. The ends were cut back, 3 bases at V and 0 bases at J, with 9 bases in the middle. CDR1 and CDR2 (germline): MGHDK, SYGVNS. The CDR3 DNA is TGTGCCAGCAGTGAGGGGGGCTTAGCCAAAAACATTCAGTACTTC. Amino acid sequence: CASSEGGLAKNIQYF. Using reference TRBV25-1 and TRBJ2-4 for the parts outside the CDR3, the full variable domain is EADIYQTPRYLVIGTGKKITLECSQTMGHDKMYWYQQDPGMELHLIHYSYGVNSTEKGDLSSESTVSRIRTEHFPLTLESARPSHTSQYLCASSEGGLAKNIQYFGAGTRLSVL.

The chain carries TRBV12-3 or TRBV12-4 and TRBJ1-1; D ambiguous. V was shortened by 4 bases and J by 6 bases, with 12 bases between the two germline ends. This CDR3 is 13 amino acids long. The CDR3 region has the DNA TGTGCCAGCAGTTCAAGAAAGGGAGCTGAAGCTTTCTTT. Translated, it gives CASSSRKGAEAFF.

The V call is TRBV4-1, the J call TRBJ2-1; 10 nucleotides line up with TRBD1. The length of the CDR3 is 15 residues. V gave up 1 base and J gave up 6 bases; unmatched junction bases: 3. In germline, CDR1 is MGHRA, CDR2 YSYEKL. CDR3 residues: CASSQGRTGGNEQFF. The CDR3 coding sequence is TGCGCCAGCAGCCAAGGAAGGACAGGGGGCAATGAGCAGTTCTTC.

V and J are TRBV19 and TRBJ1-5, with D perhaps matching TRBD1 (5 bases). From germline, CDR1 is LNHDA and CDR2 SQIVND (reference sequence). The CDR3 extends over 15 amino acids. With 3 bases removed from V and 3 bases from J, the gap between germline ends came to 12 bases. In nucleotides, the CDR3 is TGTGCCAGTAGTATCACCAGGGTTGTCAATCAGCCCCAGCATTTT. Protein: CASSITRVVNQPQHF.

The chain employs TRBV5-5 and TRBJ2-3; D may be TRBD2 (5 bases). Germline assignment: CDR1 SGHKS and CDR2 YYEKEE (reference sequence). The V gene lost 1 base and the J gene lost 5 bases, with 11 bases spanning the gap. This CDR3 is built from 14 residues. The CDR3 DNA reads TGTGCCAGCAGCTTGACCGGACTGTTAGATACGCAGTATTTT. This gives the protein CASSLTGLLDTQYF.

The J gene is TRBJ2-5, the V gene TRBV5-4, with 14 bases matching TRBD2. CDR1 and CDR2 from the germline V gene are SGHNT and YYREEE (reference sequence). V trimming: 4 bases; J trimming: 5 bases; junction bases outside the gene matches: 7. This CDR3 is built from 16 residues. DNA for the CDR3: TGTGCCAGCAGCAAGACTAGCGGGGGGGCACGTGAGACCCAGTACTTC. Translated: CASSKTSGGARETQYF.

The chain links TRBV6-2 or TRBV6-3 to TRBJ1-2, with D hard to call. Trimming shortened V by 2 bases and J by 3 bases, and 19 bases separated the two germline ends. The germline V gene encodes CDR1 MNHEY and CDR2 SVGEGT. The CDR3 is 17 amino acids. The DNA for the CDR3 is TGTGCCAGCAGTTACGCAACCGGGATCTGGGCGGACTATGGCTACACCTTC. It specifies CASSYATGIWADYGYTF.

V gene TRBV12-5 combines with J gene TRBJ1-1; 8 nucleotides agree with TRBD1. This CDR3 region has 14 residues. From germline, CDR1 is LGHNT and CDR2 FRNRAP. Trimming cost V 2 bases and J 4 bases; bases outside gene matches: 3. CDR3 nucleotide sequence: TGTGCTAGTGGTTTGCTAACAGGGGGCACTGAAGCTTTCTTT. It is translated as CASGLLTGGTEAFF.

V gene TRBV4-3 combines with J gene TRBJ1-2, with D hard to call. V lost 0 bases, J lost 0 bases, and 11 bases lay in between. Germline V gives CDR1 LGHNA, CDR2 YSLEER. This CDR3 has 16 residues. As DNA, the CDR3 is TGCGCCAGCAGCCAAGACGGGCAGCCTACTAACTATGGCTACACCTTC. This sequence encodes CASSQDGQPTNYGYTF.

This chain links TRBV30 with TRBJ1-5, with a weak D call TRBD1 (5 bases). Per germline, CDR1 GTSNPN and CDR2 SVGIG (reference sequence). This CDR3 region has 13 residues. Trimming shortened V by 3 bases and J by 3 bases, and 9 bases separated the two germline ends. The CDR3: CAWRRGINQPQHF. CDR3 sequence (DNA): TGTGCCTGGAGACGGGGGATCAATCAGCCCCAGCATTTT. Complete variable domain (other parts from reference TRBV30 and TRBJ1-5): SQTIHQWPATLVQPVGSPLSLECTVEGTSNPNLYWYRQAAGRGLQLLFYSVGIGQISSEVPQNLSASRPQDRQFILSSKKLLLSDSGFYLCAWRRGINQPQHFGDGTRLSIL.

The genes are TRBV18 and TRBJ2-7; unclear D gene. Trimming took off 3 bases at V and 4 bases at J, with 10 bases between the two ends. This CDR3 has 13 residues. In germline, CDR1 is KGHSH, CDR2 LQKENI. DNA of the CDR3: TGTGCCAGCTCACCTAAAAGTTCGTACGAGCAGTACTTC. Residues: CASSPKSSYEQYF.

V is TRBV7-2 and J is TRBJ2-2; D unclear. Germline V gives CDR1 SGHTA, CDR2 FQGNSA. CDR3 length: 18 residues. V gave up 5 bases and J gave up 0 bases, with 19 bases separating them. DNA for the CDR3: TGTGCCAGCAGCCTCCGGGCCAAGGGAAGCTCGAACACCGGGGAGCTGTTTTTT. Translation gives CASSLRAKGSSNTGELFF.

The rearrangement joins TRBV24-1 to TRBJ1-1; weak D call: TRBD1 (5 bases). The CDR3 spans 14 residues. Germline-derived CDR1 and CDR2 are KGHDR and SFDVKD. V lost 10 bases, J lost 4 bases, and 18 bases lay in between. The CDR3 loop is CATKALGGSTEAFF. The CDR3 DNA reads TGTGCCACGAAAGCCCTGGGGGGGAGCACTGAAGCTTTCTTT.